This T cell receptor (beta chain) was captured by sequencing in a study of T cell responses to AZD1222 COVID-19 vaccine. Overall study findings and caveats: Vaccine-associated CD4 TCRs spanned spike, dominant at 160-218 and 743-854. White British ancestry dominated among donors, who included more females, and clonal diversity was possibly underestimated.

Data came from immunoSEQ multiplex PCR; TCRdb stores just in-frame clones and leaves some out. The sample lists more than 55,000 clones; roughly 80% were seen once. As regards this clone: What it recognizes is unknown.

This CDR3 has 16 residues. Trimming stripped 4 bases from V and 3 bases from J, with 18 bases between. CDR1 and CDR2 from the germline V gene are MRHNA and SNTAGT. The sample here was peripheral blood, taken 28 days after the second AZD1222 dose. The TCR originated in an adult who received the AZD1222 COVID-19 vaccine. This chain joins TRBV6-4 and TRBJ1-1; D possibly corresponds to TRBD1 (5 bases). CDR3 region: CASSGGGTKWDTEAFF. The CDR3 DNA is TGTGCCAGCAGTGGAGGTGGGACTAAATGGGACACTGAAGCTTTCTTT.